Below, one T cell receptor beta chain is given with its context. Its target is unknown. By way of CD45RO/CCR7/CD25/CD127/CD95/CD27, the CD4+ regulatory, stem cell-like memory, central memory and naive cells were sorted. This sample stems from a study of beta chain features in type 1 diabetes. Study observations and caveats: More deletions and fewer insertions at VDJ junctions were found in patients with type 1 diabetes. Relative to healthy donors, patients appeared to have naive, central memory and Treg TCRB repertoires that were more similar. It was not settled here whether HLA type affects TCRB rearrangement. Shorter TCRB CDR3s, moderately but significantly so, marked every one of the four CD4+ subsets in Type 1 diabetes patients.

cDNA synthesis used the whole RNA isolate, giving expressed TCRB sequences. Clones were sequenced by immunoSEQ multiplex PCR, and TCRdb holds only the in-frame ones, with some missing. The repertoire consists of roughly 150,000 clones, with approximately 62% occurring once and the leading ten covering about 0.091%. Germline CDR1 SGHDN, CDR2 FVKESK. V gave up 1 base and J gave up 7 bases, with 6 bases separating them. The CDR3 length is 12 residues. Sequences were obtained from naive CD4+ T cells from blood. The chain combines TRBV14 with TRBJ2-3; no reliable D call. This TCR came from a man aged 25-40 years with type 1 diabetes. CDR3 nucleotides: TGTGCCAGCAGCCAAGTGAGCAATACGCAGTATTTT. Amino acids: CASSQVSNTQYF.